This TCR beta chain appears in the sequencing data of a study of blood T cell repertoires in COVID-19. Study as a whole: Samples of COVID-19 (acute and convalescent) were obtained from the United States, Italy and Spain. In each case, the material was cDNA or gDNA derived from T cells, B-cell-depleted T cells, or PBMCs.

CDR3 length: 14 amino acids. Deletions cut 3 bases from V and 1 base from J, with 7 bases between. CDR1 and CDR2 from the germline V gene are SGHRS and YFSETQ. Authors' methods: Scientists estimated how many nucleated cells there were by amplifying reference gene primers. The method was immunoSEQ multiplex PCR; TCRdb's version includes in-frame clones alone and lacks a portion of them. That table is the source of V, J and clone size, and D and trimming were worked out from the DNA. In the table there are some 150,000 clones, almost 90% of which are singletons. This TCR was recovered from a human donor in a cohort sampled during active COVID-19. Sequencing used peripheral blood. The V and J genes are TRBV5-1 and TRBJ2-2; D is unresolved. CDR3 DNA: TGCGCCAGCAGCTATTCGGGGAACACCGGGGAGCTGTTTTTT. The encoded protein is CASSYSGNTGELFF. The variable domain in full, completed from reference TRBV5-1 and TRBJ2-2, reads KAGVTQTPRYLIKTRGQQVTLSCSPISGHRSVSWYQQTPGQGLQFLFEYFSETQRNKGNFPGRFSGRQFSNSRSEMNVSTLELGDSALYLCASSYSGNTGELFFGEGSRLTVL.